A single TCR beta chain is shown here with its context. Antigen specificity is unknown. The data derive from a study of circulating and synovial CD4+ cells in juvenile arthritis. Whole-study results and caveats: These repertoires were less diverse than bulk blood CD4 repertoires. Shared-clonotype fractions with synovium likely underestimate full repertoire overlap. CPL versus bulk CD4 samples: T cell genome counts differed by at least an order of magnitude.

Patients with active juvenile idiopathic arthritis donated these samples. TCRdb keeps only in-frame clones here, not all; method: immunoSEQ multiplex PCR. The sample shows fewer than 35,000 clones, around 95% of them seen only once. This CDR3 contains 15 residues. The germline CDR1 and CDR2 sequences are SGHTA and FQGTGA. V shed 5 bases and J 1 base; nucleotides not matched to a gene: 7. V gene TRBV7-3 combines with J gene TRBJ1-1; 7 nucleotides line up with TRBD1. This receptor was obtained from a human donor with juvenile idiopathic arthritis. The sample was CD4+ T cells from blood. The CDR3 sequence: CASSPTGPGNTEAFF. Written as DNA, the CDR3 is TGTGCCAGCAGCCCGACAGGGCCGGGGAACACTGAAGCTTTCTTT.